The T cell receptor (beta chain) described here comes from a study of cytomegalovirus exposure and HLA in healthy donors. Study results and limitations: Analyses of presence/absence relied on an assumption of roughly uniform sequencing depth across donors.

The PCR ran on 60 Vbeta and 13 Jbeta primers. Sequencing was performed with immunoSEQ multiplex PCR; in TCRdb, only in-frame clones are kept and a portion is missing. The sample consists of about 160,000 clones, 70% to 80% of them appearing once. The V gene's germline CDR1 is SEHNR and CDR2 FQNEAQ (reference sequence). This CDR3 is built from 14 residues. V lost 2 bases and J lost 5, with 9 bases in between. This clone was counted a single time. The antigen is undetermined. The clonotype originates from a human donor in good health. Material: PBMCs. The chain combines TRBV7-9 with TRBJ2-2; the D gene is possibly TRBD1 (6 bases). CDR3 residues: CASSLLGATGELFF. CDR3 bases: TGTGCCAGCAGCTTACTGGGGGCGACCGGGGAGCTGTTTTTT.